The 32 T cell receptor beta chains in this list originate from one sample, sequenced in a study of blood T cell repertoires in COVID-19. The method was immunoSEQ multiplex PCR; TCRdb's version includes in-frame clones alone and lacks a portion of them. The sample shows about 250,000 clones, about four fifths of them seen only once. The sequencing input was PBMCs or T cells enriched from blood (not recorded which). The receptors stem from a man aged 35 to 55 who had been exposed to COVID-19.

This clone was seen more than once but under ten times. The V call is TRBV2, the J call TRBJ1-5; 7 bases match TRBD1. J was trimmed by 10 bases and V by 3 bases; bases with no gene match: 6. Germline V gene lookup returns CDR1 SNHLY and CDR2 FYNNEI. This CDR3 is built from 13 residues. The CDR3 sequence is CASSEQDRSPQHF. CDR3 nucleotide sequence: TGTGCCAGCAGTGAGCAGGACAGGAGTCCCCAGCATTTT.

About this clone itself: This same CDR3 is encoded by further DNA sequences in the sample. The CDR3 nucleotides are TGCGCCAGCAGCAGACAGACCGGGGAGCTGTTTTTT. It codes for CASSRQTGELFF. V and J are TRBV10-1 and TRBJ2-2; TRBD1 might be the D (5 bases). The CDR3 sequence is 12 residues long. Per the germline V gene, CDR1 is WNHNN and CDR2 is SYGVQD (reference sequence). The V end lost 6 bases, the J end lost 5 bases, and 7 bases lay between the germline ends.

The chain joins TRBV9 to TRBJ1-3; 7 bases are a match to TRBD1. Germline assignment: CDR1 SGDLS and CDR2 YYNGEE. Trimming removed 4 bases from V and 4 bases from J; junction bases left unmatched: 8. The CDR3 has 15 amino acids. The DNA for the CDR3 is TGTGCCAGCAGCACCGACAGGGATTTAGGAAACACCATATATTTT. It translates to CASSTDRDLGNTIYF.

This clone was recorded once. The V and J genes are TRBV28 and TRBJ1-1; a weak D match, TRBD1 (5 bases). The V gene's germline CDR1 is MDHEN and CDR2 SYDVKM. This CDR3 comprises 14 residues. The V and J ends lost 5 bases and 1 base respectively, with 11 bases between them. CDR3 residues: CASSIIQENTEAFF. The CDR3 DNA follows: TGTGCCAGCAGTATAATACAGGAGAACACTGAAGCTTTCTTT.

V is TRBV29-1 and J is TRBJ1-2, with D perhaps matching TRBD1 (5 bases). From germline, CDR1 is SQVTM and CDR2 ANQGSEA. V was pared by 4 bases and J by 3 bases, with 12 bases between. The CDR3 length is 13 residues. DNA of the CDR3: TGCAGCGTTGTTGCGGGGGGTTACTATGGCTACACCTTC. Its translation: CSVVAGGYYGYTF.

The V and J genes are TRBV30 and TRBJ2-7, with TRBD1 as a possible D gene (6 bases). CDR1 is GTSNPN, CDR2 SVGIG, per germline (reference sequence). The CDR3 runs 13 residues. CDR3 sequence reads: CAFSHRDTGEQYF. Here the CDR3 DNA reads TGTGCTTTTTCACACCGGGACACGGGCGAGCAGTACTTC.

The chain combines TRBV5-8 with TRBJ1-3, with 7 bases that match TRBD1. The CDR3 has 14 residues. With 1 base clipped from V and 5 bases from J, the junction kept 3 bases outside the gene matches. Germline loops: CDR1 SGHTS, CDR2 YDEGEE. The CDR3 here is CASSLSGQRNTIYF. The CDR3 DNA sequence: TGTGCCAGCAGCTTGTCGGGACAGAGAAACACCATATATTTT.

The rearrangement joins TRBV18 to TRBJ1-5; weak D call: TRBD1 (5 bases). V was cut by 0 bases and J by 0 bases, with 9 bases left in between. CDR3 size: 16 residues. Germline V lookup: CDR1 KGHSH, CDR2 LQKENI. Here the CDR3 DNA reads TGTGCCAGCTCACCACCGGGGCCTAATAGCAATCAGCCCCAGCATTTT. Protein: CASSPPGPNSNQPQHF.

V is TRBV29-1 and J is TRBJ1-2, with TRBD1 matching over 7 bases. V lost 0 bases, J lost 8 bases, and 15 bases stayed unmatched. The CDR3 loop spans 16 amino acids. Germline V lookup: CDR1 SQVTM, CDR2 ANQGSEA. As DNA, the CDR3 is TGCAGCGTTGAAGATCCTCAACCAGGGGGGCGGCGAGGCTACACCTTC. This gives the protein CSVEDPQPGGRRGYTF.

This clone was detected only a few times. This chain uses TRBV18 with TRBJ2-7, with 7 bases lining up with TRBD1. The J segment lost 4 bases and the V segment lost 3 bases, leaving 6 bases of the junction unmatched. Germline V gene sequence: CDR1 KGHSH, CDR2 LQKENI. CDR3 length: 14 residues. The CDR3 spells CASSPGTAFYEQYF. CDR3 bases: TGTGCCAGCTCACCCGGGACAGCTTTTTACGAGCAGTACTTC.

The V and J genes are TRBV19 and TRBJ1-4, with D perhaps matching TRBD1 (6 bases). V gave up 4 bases and J gave up 5 bases, with 23 bases separating them. Germline V lookup: CDR1 LNHDA, CDR2 SQIVND (reference sequence). CDR3 length: 18 residues. CDR3 sequence: CASSTHIRGGGSNEKLFF. The CDR3 DNA sequence: TGTGCCAGTAGTACCCACATCAGGGGTGGTGGTTCGAATGAAAAACTGTTTTTT.

This chain uses TRBV21-1 with TRBJ2-1; the table's TRBD1 call for D was not verified on the DNA. TRBV21-1 is termed a pseudogene. The CDR3 has 18 amino acids. CDR3 sequence (DNA): TGTGCCAGCAGCAAAAAGTGGGACAGGATTTTCTGTTCCAATGAGCAGTTCTTC. Protein: CASSKKWDRIFCSNEQFF.

Ten or more counts support this clone. This chain uses TRBV19 with TRBJ2-7; 8 bases map to TRBD1. CDR1 is LNHDA and CDR2 is SQIVND in the germline V gene (reference sequence). Losses at the gene ends were 4 bases for V and 4 bases for J; bases not matched to a gene: 12. The CDR3 contains 16 residues. This CDR3 reads CASSTGQGMTEYEQYF. CDR3 nucleotide sequence: TGTGCCAGTAGTACAGGACAGGGAATGACGGAGTACGAGCAGTACTTC.

This rearrangement joins TRBV30 to TRBJ1-1; 9 bases map to TRBD1. The CDR3 loop spans 13 amino acids. V lost 2 bases and J lost 6; bases outside the gene matches: 4. Germline lookup yields CDR1 GTSNPN and CDR2 SVGIG (reference sequence). For the CDR3, the DNA is TGTGCCTGGAGTTTGACAGGGGGTTCTGAAGCTTTCTTT. Encoded protein: CAWSLTGGSEAFF.

The J gene is TRBJ2-7, the V gene TRBV4-1, with D perhaps matching TRBD2 (5 bases). Germline CDR1 MGHRA, CDR2 YSYEKL. V lost 2 bases, J lost 5 bases, and 19 bases lay in between. The CDR3 covers 16 residues. CDR3 protein: CASSQYPREASDEQYF. In nucleotides, the CDR3 is TGCGCCAGCAGCCAATACCCCCGGGAAGCTAGTGACGAGCAGTACTTC.

The V and J genes are TRBV9 and TRBJ2-1; TRBD2 matches 11 bases. The V and J ends lost 5 bases and 8 bases, in that order; junction bases with no gene match: 12. Germline assignment: CDR1 SGDLS and CDR2 YYNGEE. The length of the CDR3 is 16 residues. CDR3 protein: CASSSPSGRRGYEQFF. The CDR3 DNA sequence: TGTGCCAGCAGTTCTCCTAGCGGGAGGCGGGGCTATGAGCAGTTCTTC.

This chain links TRBV5-1 with TRBJ2-1; 9 positions agree with TRBD1. Losses at the gene ends were 5 bases for V and 3 bases for J; bases not matched to a gene: 9. The CDR3 spans 16 residues. Germline V gene lookup returns CDR1 SGHRS and CDR2 YFSETQ. This CDR3 reads CASSRQPGQGYNEQFF. Written as DNA, the CDR3 is TGCGCCAGCAGTCGACAGCCGGGACAGGGCTACAATGAGCAGTTCTTC.

The J gene is TRBJ1-1, the V gene TRBV10-3; 8 bases are shared with TRBD1. The CDR3 covers 14 residues. Losses at the gene ends were 4 bases for V and 4 bases for J; bases not matched to a gene: 5. Germline loops: CDR1 ENHRY, CDR2 SYGVKD. In DNA, the CDR3 is TGTGCCATCAGTGTAGGCAGGGGGCCCACTGAAGCTTTCTTT. Translated, it gives CAISVGRGPTEAFF.

This rearrangement joins TRBV24-1 to TRBJ2-2; D gene ambiguous. This CDR3 has 16 amino acids. The germline V gene has CDR1 KGHDR and CDR2 SFDVKD. V lost 1 base, J lost 0 bases, and 8 bases lay in between. CDR3 in amino acids: CATSDFSATNTGELFF. The CDR3 region has the DNA TGTGCCACCAGTGATTTTTCCGCGACGAACACCGGGGAGCTGTTTTTT.

The chain carries TRBV10-1 and TRBJ2-1; 14 bases fit TRBD2. The CDR3 is 15 residues long. Germline trimming cut 5 bases from V and 7 bases from J; bases unmatched to any gene: 4. Germline lookup yields CDR1 WNHNN and CDR2 SYGVQD (reference sequence). CDR3 residues: CASSSWTSGRNEQFF. In DNA, the CDR3 is TGCGCCAGCAGTAGTTGGACTAGCGGGAGGAATGAGCAGTTCTTC.

This clone appeared a few times. This chain uses TRBV6-5 with TRBJ2-1; 13 bases fit TRBD2. The trim removed 0 bases at V and 9 bases at J, leaving 5 bases unmatched. The CDR3 extends over 16 amino acids. Per the germline V gene, CDR1 is MNHEY and CDR2 is SVGAGI. The CDR3 loop is CASSYSGLAGAVEQFF. CDR3 DNA sequence: TGTGCCAGCAGTTACTCCGGACTAGCGGGAGCGGTTGAGCAGTTCTTC.

The gene calls are TRBV5-1 and TRBJ1-4; TRBD1 agrees at 7 bases. Germline V lookup: CDR1 SGHRS, CDR2 YFSETQ. The CDR3 consists of 14 residues. Trimming removed 4 bases from V and 5 bases from J; junction bases left unmatched: 5. The CDR3: CASSVGQPNEKLFF. Here the CDR3 DNA reads TGCGCCAGCAGCGTGGGACAGCCAAATGAAAAACTGTTTTTT.

This clone was detected many times. J is TRBJ2-1 and V is TRBV7-2; TRBD2 agrees at 11 bases. This CDR3 spans 14 amino acids. CDR1 and CDR2 (germline): SGHTA, FQGNSA. V gave up 3 bases and J gave up 9 bases; unmatched junction bases: 4. The CDR3 spells CASSFSGRVREQFF. The CDR3, as DNA: TGTGCCAGCAGCTTTAGCGGGAGGGTTCGTGAGCAGTTCTTC. The full variable domain, completed using reference TRBV7-2 and TRBJ2-1, is GAGVSQSPSNKVTEKGKDVELRCDPISGHTALYWYRQSLGQGLEFLIYFQGNSAPDKSGLPSDRFSAERTGGSVSTLTIQRTQQEDSAVYLCASSFSGRVREQFFGPGTRLTVL.

The V gene is TRBV27, the J gene TRBJ2-5; tentative D call: TRBD1 (7 bases). V gave up 8 bases and J gave up 2 bases, with 12 bases separating them. Germline values: CDR1 MNHEY, CDR2 SMNVEV (reference sequence). The CDR3 has 13 amino acids. In nucleotides, the CDR3 is TGTGCCAGCGCGGGACAGATTCAAGAGACCCAGTACTTC. Translating gives CASAGQIQETQYF.

The rearrangement joins TRBV29-1 to TRBJ2-5; 8 positions match TRBD2. The ends lost 5 bases at V and 3 bases at J; junction bases unmatched: 8. The CDR3 length is 14 residues. Germline CDR1 SQVTM, CDR2 ANQGSEA. The chain's CDR3 is CSVIPTSAKETQYF. The CDR3 DNA is TGCAGCGTTATACCGACTAGCGCGAAAGAGACCCAGTACTTC.

V and J are TRBV15 and TRBJ1-2, with TRBD1 as a possible D gene (5 bases). Germline V gene sequence: CDR1 LNHNV, CDR2 YYDKDF (reference sequence). V was trimmed by 8 bases and J by 8 bases, leaving 21 bases between them. The CDR3 loop spans 14 amino acids. The CDR3 DNA sequence: TGTGCCACCTCCGGTGCTGGGGGGAGCGGGGGCTACACCTTC. Its protein is CATSGAGGSGGYTF.

This chain's CDR3 is CASITQHPLGTEATNEKLFF. CDR3 nucleotides: TGTGCCAGCATCACCCAGCACCCGCTCGGGACAGAAGCAACTAATGAAAAACTGTTTTTT. The J gene is TRBJ1-4, the V gene TRBV9; 7 nucleotides agree with TRBD1. Germline V gives CDR1 SGDLS, CDR2 YYNGEE. The CDR3 is 20 residues long. V shed 6 bases and J 0 bases; nucleotides not matched to a gene: 20.

This chain links TRBV15 with TRBJ2-1, with 9 bases aligning to TRBD1. CDR1 is LNHNV and CDR2 is YYDKDF in the germline V gene (reference sequence). V lost 0 bases, J lost 9 bases, and 6 bases stayed unmatched. This CDR3 has 15 amino acids. The CDR3 DNA follows: TGTGCCACCAGCAGAGATATAACAGGGGGCGGTGAGCAGTTCTTC. It encodes CATSRDITGGGEQFF. The whole variable domain, remainder taken from reference TRBV15 and TRBJ2-1, is DAMVIQNPRYQVTQFGKPVTLSCSQTLNHNVMYWYQQKSSQAPKLLFHYYDKDFNNEADTPDNFQSRRPNTSFCFLDIRSPGLGDTAMYLCATSRDITGGGEQFFGPGTRLTVL.

J is TRBJ2-5 and V is TRBV29-1; D possibly corresponds to TRBD1 (6 bases). Germline CDR1 reads SQVTM; CDR2 reads ANQGSEA. CDR3 size: 15 residues. The V end lost 5 bases, the J end lost 2 bases, and 18 bases lay between the germline ends. The CDR3 nucleotides are TGCAGCGTTTCTTTTTCGACAGGCTTACAAGAGACCCAGTACTTC. Translating it yields CSVSFSTGLQETQYF.

The chain is built from TRBV19 and TRBJ1-5; D gene ambiguous. V lost 5 bases and J lost 3, with 11 bases in between. The CDR3 loop spans 14 amino acids. Germline CDR1 and CDR2: LNHDA and SQIVND (reference sequence). The CDR3 nucleotides are TGTGCCAGTAGTGCGGGGTCGGACAATCAGCCCCAGCATTTT. It specifies CASSAGSDNQPQHF.

The chain recombines TRBV3-1 (or the pseudogene TRBV3-2) with TRBJ2-2; 9 bases are shared with TRBD1. The length of the CDR3 is 14 residues. V shed 4 bases, J shed 9 bases, and the junction held 6 bases outside the gene matches. Germline loops: CDR1 LGHDT, CDR2 YNNKEL (reference sequence). The CDR3 nucleotides are TGTGCCAGCAGCCCTATTAACAGGGGGCGGGAGCTGTTTTTT. Translating it yields CASSPINRGRELFF.

The J gene is TRBJ2-7, the V gene TRBV27; 8 nucleotides align to TRBD1. Germline CDR1 reads MNHEY; CDR2 reads SMNVEV (reference sequence). Germline trimming cut 7 bases from V and 3 bases from J; bases unmatched to any gene: 17. This CDR3 has 17 residues. The DNA for the CDR3 is TGTGCCAGCACCCTTTCAGGGGGCGAAGGAGACCTCTACGAGCAGTACTTC. It yields the protein CASTLSGGEGDLYEQYF.